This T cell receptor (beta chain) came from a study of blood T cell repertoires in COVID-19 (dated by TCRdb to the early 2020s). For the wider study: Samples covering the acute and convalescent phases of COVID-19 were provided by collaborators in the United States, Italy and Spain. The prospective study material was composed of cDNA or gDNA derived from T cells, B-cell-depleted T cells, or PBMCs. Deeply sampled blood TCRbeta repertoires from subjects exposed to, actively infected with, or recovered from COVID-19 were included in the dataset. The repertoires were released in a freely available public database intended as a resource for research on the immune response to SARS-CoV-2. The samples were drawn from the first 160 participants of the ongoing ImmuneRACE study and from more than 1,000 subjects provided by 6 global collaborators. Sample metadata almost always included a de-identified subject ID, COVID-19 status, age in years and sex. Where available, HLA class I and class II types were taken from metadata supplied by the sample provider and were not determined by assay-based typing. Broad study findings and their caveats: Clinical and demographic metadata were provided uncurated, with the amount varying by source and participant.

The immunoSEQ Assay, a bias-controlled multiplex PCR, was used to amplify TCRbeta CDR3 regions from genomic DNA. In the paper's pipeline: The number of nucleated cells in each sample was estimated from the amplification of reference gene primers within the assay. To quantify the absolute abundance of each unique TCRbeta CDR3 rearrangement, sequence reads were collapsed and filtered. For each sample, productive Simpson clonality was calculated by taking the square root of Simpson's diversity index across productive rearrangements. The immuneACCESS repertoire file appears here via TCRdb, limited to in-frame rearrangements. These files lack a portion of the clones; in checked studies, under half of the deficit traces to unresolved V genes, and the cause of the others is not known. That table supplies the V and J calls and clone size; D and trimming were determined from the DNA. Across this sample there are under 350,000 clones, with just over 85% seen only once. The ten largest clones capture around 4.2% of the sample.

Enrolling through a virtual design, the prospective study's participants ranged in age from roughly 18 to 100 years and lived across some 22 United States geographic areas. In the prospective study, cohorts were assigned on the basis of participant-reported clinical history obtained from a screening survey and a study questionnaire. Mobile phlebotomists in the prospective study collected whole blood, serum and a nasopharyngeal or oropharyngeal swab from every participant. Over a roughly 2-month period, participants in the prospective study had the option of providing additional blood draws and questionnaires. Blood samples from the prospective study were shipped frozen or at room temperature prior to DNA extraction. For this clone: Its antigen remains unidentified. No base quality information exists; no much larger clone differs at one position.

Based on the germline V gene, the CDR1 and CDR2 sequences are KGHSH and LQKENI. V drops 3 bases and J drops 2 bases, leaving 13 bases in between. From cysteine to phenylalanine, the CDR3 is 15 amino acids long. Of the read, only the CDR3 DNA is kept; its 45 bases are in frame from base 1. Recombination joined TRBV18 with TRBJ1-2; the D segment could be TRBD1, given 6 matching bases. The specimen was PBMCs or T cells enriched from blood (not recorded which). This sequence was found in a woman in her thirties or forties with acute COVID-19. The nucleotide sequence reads TGTGCCAGCTCACCGATGTTGACAGGCAACTATGGCTACACCTTC. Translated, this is CASSPMLTGNYGYTF.